This TCR beta chain is from a study of cytomegalovirus exposure and HLA in healthy donors. Points on this clone: What it recognizes is unknown. One end of the junction fails to match germline, which may point to a read error. The same CDR3 can be traced to other DNA sequences in this sample.

The study, taken as a whole, reports: The investigators catalogued 160 or so TCR beta chains as cytomegalovirus-associated. Both high specificity and high sensitivity reportedly marked the classifier's diagnosis of cytomegalovirus status.

PCR was performed using 60 Vbeta and 13 Jbeta primers. TCRdb's table, derived via immunoSEQ multiplex PCR, lists solely in-frame clones and lacks some. The sample has about 94,000 clones, approximately 77% seen once. The TCR comes from a human donor in good health. Sequences were obtained from PBMCs.

The chain's CDR3 is CASRGPGLDQETQYF. The CDR3 DNA reads as TGCGCCAGCAGGGGACCGGGACTAGACCAAGAGACCCAGTACTTC. This chain links TRBV28 with TRBJ2-5; 8 bases are shared with TRBD2. The CDR3 is 15 amino acids. The germline gives CDR1 MDHEN, CDR2 SYDVKM.